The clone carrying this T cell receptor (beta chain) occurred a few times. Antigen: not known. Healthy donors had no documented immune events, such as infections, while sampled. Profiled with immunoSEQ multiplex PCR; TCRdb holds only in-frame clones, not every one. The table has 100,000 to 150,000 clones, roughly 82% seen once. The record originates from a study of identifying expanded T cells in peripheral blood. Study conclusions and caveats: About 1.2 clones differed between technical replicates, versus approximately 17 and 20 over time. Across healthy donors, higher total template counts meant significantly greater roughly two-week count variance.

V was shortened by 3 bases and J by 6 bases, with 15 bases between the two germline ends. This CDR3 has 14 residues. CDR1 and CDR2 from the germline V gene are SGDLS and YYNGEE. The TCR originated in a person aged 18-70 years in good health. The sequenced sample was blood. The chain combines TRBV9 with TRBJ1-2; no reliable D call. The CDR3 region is CASSALPGANGYTF. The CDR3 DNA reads TGTGCCAGCAGCGCCCTTCCGGGAGCCAATGGCTACACCTTC.